The sequence of this T cell receptor beta chain was determined in a study of graft-versus-host responses after intestinal transplantation. Across the whole study: All recipients got anti-thymocyte globulin induction, then tacrolimus and steroids for approximately 3 years.

About this clone: The antigen is not known.

The CDR3 is made up of 15 amino acids. Trimming pared 2 bases from V and 0 bases from J, leaving 9 bases between. CDR1 is SGDLS, CDR2 YYNGEE, per germline. Data came from immunoSEQ multiplex PCR; TCRdb stores just in-frame clones and leaves some out. The sample contains tens of thousands of clones, 90% to 95% of which appear only once. Study findings and constraints: GvH clones turned up in recipient marrow; some had shown up first in ileum or blood. Peak circulating GvH clone levels were associated with early post-transplant HvG declines.

Sequences were derived from unstimulated CD8+ T cells sorted from spleen or lymph node cells, sampled before intestinal transplant. The chain recombines TRBV9 with TRBJ2-1; no clear D gene. The TCR sequence derives from a human donor who received an intestinal transplant. The CDR3 nucleotides are TGTGCCAGCAGCGTTAGCTTTAGCTCCTACAATGAGCAGTTCTTC. Protein: CASSVSFSSYNEQFF.